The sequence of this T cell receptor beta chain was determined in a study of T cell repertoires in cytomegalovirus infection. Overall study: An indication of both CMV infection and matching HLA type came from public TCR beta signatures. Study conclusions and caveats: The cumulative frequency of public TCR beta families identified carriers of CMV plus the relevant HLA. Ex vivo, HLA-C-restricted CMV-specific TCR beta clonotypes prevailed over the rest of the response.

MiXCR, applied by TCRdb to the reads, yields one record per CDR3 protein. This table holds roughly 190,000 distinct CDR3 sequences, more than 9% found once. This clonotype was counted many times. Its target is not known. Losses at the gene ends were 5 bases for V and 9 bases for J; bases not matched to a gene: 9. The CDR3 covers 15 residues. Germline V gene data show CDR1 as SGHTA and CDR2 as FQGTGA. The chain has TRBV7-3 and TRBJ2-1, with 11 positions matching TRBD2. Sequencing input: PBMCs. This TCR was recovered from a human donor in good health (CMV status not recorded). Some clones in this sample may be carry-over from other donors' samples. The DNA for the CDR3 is TGTGCCAGCAGCGCGGGTAGCGGGAGGGCCTCTGAGCAGTTCTTC. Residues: CASSAGSGRASEQFF. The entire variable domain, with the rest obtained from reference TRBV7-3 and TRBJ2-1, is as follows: GAGVSQTPSNKVTEKGKYVELRCDPISGHTALYWYRQSLGQGPEFLIYFQGTGAADDSGLPNDRFFAVRPEGSVSTLKIQRTERGDSAVYLCASSAGSGRASEQFFGPGTRLTVL.